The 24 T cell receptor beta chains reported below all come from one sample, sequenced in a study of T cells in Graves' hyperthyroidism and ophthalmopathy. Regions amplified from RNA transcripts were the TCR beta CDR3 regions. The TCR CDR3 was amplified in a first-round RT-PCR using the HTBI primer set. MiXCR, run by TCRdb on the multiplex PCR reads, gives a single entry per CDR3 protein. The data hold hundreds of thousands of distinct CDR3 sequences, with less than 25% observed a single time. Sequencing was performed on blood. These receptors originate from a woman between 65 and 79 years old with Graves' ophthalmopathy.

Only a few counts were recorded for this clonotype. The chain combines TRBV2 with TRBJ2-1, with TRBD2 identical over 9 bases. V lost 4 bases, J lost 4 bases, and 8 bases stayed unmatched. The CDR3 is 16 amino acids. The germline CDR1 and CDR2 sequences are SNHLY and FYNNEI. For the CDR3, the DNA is TGTGCCAGCAGTGTAGTCGCGGGAGGGCCGTACAATGAGCAGTTCTTC. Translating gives CASSVVAGGPYNEQFF.

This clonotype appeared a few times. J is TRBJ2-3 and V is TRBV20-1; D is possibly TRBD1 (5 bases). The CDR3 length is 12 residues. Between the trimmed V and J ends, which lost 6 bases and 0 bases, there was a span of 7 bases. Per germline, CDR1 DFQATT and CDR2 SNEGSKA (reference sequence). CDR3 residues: CSARQSTDTQYF. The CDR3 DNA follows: TGCAGTGCCCGACAGAGCACAGATACGCAGTATTTT.

This CDR3 is CASSFYGGNQPQHF. As DNA, the CDR3 is TGTGCCAGCAGCTTCTATGGGGGCAATCAGCCCCAGCATTTT. The chain carries TRBV7-2 and TRBJ1-5; D is uncertain. Germline CDR1 and CDR2: SGHTA and FQGNSA. The CDR3 sequence is 14 residues long. The ends were cut back, 3 bases at V and 2 bases at J, with 8 bases in the middle.

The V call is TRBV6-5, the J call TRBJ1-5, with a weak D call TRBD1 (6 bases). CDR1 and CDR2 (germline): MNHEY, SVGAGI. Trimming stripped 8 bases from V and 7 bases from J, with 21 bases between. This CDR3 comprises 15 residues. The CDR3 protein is CASGLAPGARQPQHF. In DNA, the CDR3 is TGTGCCAGCGGTTTGGCACCAGGGGCTAGACAGCCCCAGCATTTT.

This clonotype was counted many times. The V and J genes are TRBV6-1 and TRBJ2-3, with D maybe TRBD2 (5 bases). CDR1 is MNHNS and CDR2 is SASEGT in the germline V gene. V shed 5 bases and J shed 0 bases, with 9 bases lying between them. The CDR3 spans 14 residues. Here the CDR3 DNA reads TGTGCCAGCAGTCAAGGAGGTAGCACAGATACGCAGTATTTT. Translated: CASSQGGSTDTQYF.

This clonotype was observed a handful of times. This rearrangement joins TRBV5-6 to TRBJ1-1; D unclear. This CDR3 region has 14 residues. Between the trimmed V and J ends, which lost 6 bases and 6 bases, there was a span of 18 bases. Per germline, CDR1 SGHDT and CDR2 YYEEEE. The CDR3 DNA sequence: TGTGCCAGCACCACCGACCCGGGAAACCCTGAAGCTTTCTTT. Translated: CASTTDPGNPEAFF.

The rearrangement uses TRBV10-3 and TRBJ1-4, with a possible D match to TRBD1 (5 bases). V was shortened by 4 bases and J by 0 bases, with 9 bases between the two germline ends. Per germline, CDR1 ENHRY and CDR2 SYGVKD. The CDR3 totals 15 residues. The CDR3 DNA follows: TGTGCCATCAGTGGGGGCGTTGCAACTAATGAAAAACTGTTTTTT. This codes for CAISGGVATNEKLFF.

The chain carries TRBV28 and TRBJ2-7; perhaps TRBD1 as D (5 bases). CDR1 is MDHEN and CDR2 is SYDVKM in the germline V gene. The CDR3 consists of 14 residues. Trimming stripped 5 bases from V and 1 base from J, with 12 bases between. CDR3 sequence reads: CASSIYDRSYEQYF. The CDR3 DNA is TGTGCCAGCAGTATATACGACAGATCCTACGAGCAGTACTTC. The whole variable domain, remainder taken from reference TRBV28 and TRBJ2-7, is DVKVTQSSRYLVKRTGEKVFLECVQDMDHENMFWYRQDPGLGLRLIYFSYDVKMKEKGDIPEGYSVSREKKERFSLILESASTNQTSMYLCASSIYDRSYEQYFGPGTRLTVT.

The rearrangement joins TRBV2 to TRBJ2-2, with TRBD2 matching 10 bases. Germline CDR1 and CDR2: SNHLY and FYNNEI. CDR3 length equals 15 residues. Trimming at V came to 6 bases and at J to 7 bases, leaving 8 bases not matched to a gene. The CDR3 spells CASRSSGRRSGELFF. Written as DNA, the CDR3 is TGTGCCAGCAGATCTAGCGGGAGAAGGAGCGGGGAGCTGTTTTTT.

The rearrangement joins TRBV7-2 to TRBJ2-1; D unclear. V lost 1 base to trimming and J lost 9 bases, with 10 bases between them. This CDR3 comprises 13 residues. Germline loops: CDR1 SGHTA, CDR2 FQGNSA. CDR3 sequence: CASSLDDRSEQFF. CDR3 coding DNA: TGTGCCAGCAGCTTAGACGATCGGAGTGAGCAGTTCTTC.

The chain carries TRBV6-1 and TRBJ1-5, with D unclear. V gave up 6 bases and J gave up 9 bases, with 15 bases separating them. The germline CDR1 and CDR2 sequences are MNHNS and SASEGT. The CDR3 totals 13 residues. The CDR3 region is CASRASERGPQHF. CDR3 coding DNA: TGTGCCAGCAGGGCCAGTGAGAGAGGGCCCCAGCATTTT.

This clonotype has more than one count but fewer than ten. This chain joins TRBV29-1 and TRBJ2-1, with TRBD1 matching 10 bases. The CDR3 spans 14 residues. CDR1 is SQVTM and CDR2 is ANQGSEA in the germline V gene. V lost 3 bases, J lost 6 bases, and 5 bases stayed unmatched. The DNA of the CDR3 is TGCAGCGTTGACGGGACAGGGGCGTTCAATGAGCAGTTCTTC. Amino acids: CSVDGTGAFNEQFF.

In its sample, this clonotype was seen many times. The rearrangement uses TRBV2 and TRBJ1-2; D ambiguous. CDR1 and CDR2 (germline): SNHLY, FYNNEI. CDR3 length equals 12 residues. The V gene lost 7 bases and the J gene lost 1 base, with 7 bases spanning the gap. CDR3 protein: CASTTDNYGYTF. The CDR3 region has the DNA TGTGCCAGCACGACGGATAACTATGGCTACACCTTC.

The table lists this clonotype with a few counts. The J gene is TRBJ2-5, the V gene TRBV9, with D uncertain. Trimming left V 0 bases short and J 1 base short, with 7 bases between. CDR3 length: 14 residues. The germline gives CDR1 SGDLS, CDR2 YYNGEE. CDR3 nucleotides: TGTGCCAGCAGCGTAGCCCCCAGCCAAGAGACCCAGTACTTC. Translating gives CASSVAPSQETQYF.

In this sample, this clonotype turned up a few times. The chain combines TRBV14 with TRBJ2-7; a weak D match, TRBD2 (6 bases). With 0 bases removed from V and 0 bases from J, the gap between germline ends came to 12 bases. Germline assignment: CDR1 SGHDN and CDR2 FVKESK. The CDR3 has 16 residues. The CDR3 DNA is TGTGCCAGCAGCCAAGAAGGGCGGGGAAGCTCCTACGAGCAGTACTTC. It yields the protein CASSQEGRGSSYEQYF.

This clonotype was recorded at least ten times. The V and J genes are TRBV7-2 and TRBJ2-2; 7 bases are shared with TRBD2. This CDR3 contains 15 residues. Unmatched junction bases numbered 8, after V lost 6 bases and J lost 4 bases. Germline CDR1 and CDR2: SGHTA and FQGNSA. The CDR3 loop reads CASRGDYFVTGELFF. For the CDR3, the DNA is TGTGCCAGCAGAGGGGACTATTTCGTCACCGGGGAGCTGTTTTTT.

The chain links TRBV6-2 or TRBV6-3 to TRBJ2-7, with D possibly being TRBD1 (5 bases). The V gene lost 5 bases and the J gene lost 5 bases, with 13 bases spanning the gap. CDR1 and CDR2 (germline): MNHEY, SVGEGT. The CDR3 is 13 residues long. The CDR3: CASSPVMTDEQYF. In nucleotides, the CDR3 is TGTGCCAGCAGTCCGGTCATGACAGACGAGCAGTACTTC.

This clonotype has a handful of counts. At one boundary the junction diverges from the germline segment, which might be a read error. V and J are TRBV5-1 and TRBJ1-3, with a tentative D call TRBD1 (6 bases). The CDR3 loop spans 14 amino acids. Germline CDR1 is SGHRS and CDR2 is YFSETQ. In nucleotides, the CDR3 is TGTGCCAGCAGCTTAGCAGGGGCTGGAAACACCATATATTTT. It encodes CASSLAGAGNTIYF.

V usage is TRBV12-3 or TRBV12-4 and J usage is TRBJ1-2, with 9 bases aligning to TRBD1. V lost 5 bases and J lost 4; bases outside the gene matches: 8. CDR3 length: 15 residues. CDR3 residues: CASSRGQGEFYGYTF. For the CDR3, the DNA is TGTGCCAGCAGTCGGGGACAGGGCGAATTCTATGGCTACACCTTC.

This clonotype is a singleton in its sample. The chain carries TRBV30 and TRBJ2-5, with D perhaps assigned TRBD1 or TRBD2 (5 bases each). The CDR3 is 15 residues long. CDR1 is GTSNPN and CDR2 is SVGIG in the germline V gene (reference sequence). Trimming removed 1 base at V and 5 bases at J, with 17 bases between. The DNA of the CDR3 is TGTGCCTGGAGTGAGGACGGACTTAAGGGGGAGACCCAGTACTTC. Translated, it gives CAWSEDGLKGETQYF.

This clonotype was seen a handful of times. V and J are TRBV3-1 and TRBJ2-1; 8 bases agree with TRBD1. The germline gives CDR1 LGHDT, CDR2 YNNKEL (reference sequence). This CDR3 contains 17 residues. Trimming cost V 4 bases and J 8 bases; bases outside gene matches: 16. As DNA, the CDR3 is TGTGCCAGCAGCCTGTTGACATCCGAGGACAGGGAAGATGAGCAGTTCTTC. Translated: CASSLLTSEDREDEQFF.

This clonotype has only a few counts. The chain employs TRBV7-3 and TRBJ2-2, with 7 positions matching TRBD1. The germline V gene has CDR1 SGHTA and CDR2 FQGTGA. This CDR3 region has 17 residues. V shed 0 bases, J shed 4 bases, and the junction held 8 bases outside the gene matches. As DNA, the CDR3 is TGTGCCAGCAGCTTAACTCTCGGGACAGCTCGCACCGGGGAGCTGTTTTTT. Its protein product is CASSLTLGTARTGELFF.

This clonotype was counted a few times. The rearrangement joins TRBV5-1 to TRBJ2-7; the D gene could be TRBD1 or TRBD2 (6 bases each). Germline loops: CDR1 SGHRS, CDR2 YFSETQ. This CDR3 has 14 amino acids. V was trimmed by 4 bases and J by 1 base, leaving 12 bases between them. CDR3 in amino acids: CASSAEGGSYEQYF. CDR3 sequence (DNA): TGCGCCAGCAGCGCGGAGGGGGGTTCCTACGAGCAGTACTTC.

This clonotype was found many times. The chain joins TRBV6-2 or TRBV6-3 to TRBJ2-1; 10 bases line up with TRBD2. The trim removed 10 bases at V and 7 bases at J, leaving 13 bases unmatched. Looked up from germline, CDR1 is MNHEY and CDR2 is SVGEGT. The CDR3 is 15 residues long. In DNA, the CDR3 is TGTGCCACCAGGAGGGCTAGCGGGAGATCGAATGAGCAGTTCTTC. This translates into CATRRASGRSNEQFF.